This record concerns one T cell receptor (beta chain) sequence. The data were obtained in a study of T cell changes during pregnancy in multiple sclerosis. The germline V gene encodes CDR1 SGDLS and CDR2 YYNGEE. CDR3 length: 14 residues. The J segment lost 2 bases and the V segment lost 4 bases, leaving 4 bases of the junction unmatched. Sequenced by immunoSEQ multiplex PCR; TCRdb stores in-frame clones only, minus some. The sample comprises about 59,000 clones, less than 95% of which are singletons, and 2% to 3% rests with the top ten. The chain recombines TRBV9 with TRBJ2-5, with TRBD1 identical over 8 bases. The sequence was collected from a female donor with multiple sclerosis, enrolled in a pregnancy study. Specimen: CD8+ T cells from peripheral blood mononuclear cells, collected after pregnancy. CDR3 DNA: TGTGCCAGCAGCCTTGGACAGGGACAAGAGACCCAGTACTTC. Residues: CASSLGQGQETQYF.